This T cell receptor (beta chain) stems from a study of identical twins. Whole-study findings and limits: There were fewer insertions in abundant cord blood beta clonotypes, but memory repertoires showed no such pattern. In monozygotic twins, models underestimated the sharing of out-of-frame TCR alpha.

Using its own MiXCR run on the 5' RACE reads, TCRdb lists one record per CDR3 protein. Among about 690,000 distinct CDR3 sequences listed, roughly 6% were seen once. This clonotype was observed many times. What it recognizes is unknown. The V gene's germline CDR1 is SGHKS and CDR2 YYEKEE (reference sequence). With V trimmed by 4 bases and J by 2 bases, 4 bases remained unmatched. CDR3 size: 15 residues. Sequencing used naive T cells sorted from blood. The V call is TRBV5-5, the J call TRBJ2-3, with 10 bases fitting TRBD2. The receptor was derived from a man younger than 30 in good health. The CDR3 protein is CASSKLAGTTDTQYF. The CDR3 coding sequence is TGTGCCAGCAGCAAACTAGCGGGAACCACAGATACGCAGTATTTT.